This T cell receptor (beta chain) appears in the sequencing data of a study of blood T cell repertoires in COVID-19. Study context: Whether acute or convalescent, the COVID-19 samples came from the United States, Italy and Spain. PBMCs, B-cell-depleted T cells, or T cells were the source of the cDNA or gDNA that made up the material.

This CDR3 region has 14 residues. Germline assignment: CDR1 WNHNN and CDR2 SYGVQD (reference sequence). The J segment lost 3 bases and the V segment lost 4 bases, leaving 5 bases of the junction unmatched. Assay: immunoSEQ multiplex PCR; the TCRdb copy retains only in-frame clones and omits some. The data show 250,000 or so clones, more than 75% seen once. The chain combines TRBV10-1 with TRBJ1-2; 7 bases align to TRBD1. The sample was peripheral blood. This clonotype was sampled from a woman aged 70 to 79 with active or convalescent COVID-19. The CDR3 reads CASSVNRGDYGYTF. CDR3 sequence (DNA): TGCGCCAGCAGTGTCAACAGGGGCGACTATGGCTACACCTTC.